The rows below give T cell receptor beta chains drawn from one sample of a study of T cell changes during pregnancy in multiple sclerosis. Using immunoSEQ multiplex PCR, the repertoire was profiled, and TCRdb retains in-frame clones only, with some absent. Among 70,000 to 90,000 clones listed, 90% to 95% were seen once. The sample consisted of peripheral blood, taken in the second trimester of pregnancy. The receptors here all came from a female donor in good health, enrolled as a control in a pregnancy study. CDR3s include the opening cysteine and the closing phenylalanine or tryptophan. D genes are given only for firm matches. Size is stated for part of the rows, as once, few or many counts, or as a class when the clone is expanded.

clone_size: NA; cdr3_length: 16; v_call: TRBV18; j_call: TRBJ1-6; d_call: NA; cdr3_nt: TGTGCCAGCTCACCACAGTCCGCACTTCATAATTCACCCCTCCACTTT; cdr3_aa: CASSPQSALHNSPLHF
clone_size: NA; cdr3_length: 18; v_call: TRBV23-1; j_call: TRBJ2-3; d_call: TRBD1; cdr3_nt: TGCGCCAACGCACGGGACAGGCACCTCCGTTTCTGCACAGATACGCAGTATTTT; cdr3_aa: CANARDRHLRFCTDTQYF
clone_size: NA; cdr3_length: 14; v_call: TRBV9; j_call: TRBJ2-7; d_call: NA; cdr3_nt: TGTGCCAGCAGCGGGGGGACATCAACCTACGAGCAGTACTTC; cdr3_aa: CASSGGTSTYEQYF
clone_size: NA; cdr3_length: 13; v_call: TRBV7-2; j_call: TRBJ2-7; d_call: TRBD1; cdr3_nt: TGTGCCAGCAGCCGAGTACAGGGGTACGAGCAGTACTTC; cdr3_aa: CASSRVQGYEQYF
clone_size: NA; cdr3_length: 11; v_call: TRBV5-6; j_call: TRBJ1-1; d_call: NA; cdr3_nt: TGTGCCAGCAGCTTGGCGACTGAAGCTTTCTTT; cdr3_aa: CASSLATEAFF
clone_size: NA; cdr3_length: 17; v_call: TRBV27; j_call: TRBJ2-1; d_call: TRBD2; cdr3_nt: TGTGCCAGCAGTTTCCGGGAGCCGGGACTAGAGGGGAATGAGCAGTTCTTC; cdr3_aa: CASSFREPGLEGNEQFF
clone_size: NA; cdr3_length: 14; v_call: TRBV6-5; j_call: TRBJ1-6; d_call: NA; cdr3_nt: TGTGCCAGCAGTTACACGAGGGGGAGTTCACCCCTCCACTTT; cdr3_aa: CASSYTRGSSPLHF
clone_size: NA; cdr3_length: 14; v_call: TRBV4-1; j_call: TRBJ1-1; d_call: NA; cdr3_nt: TGCGCCAGCAGCACCGGACAGCTCAACACTGAAGCTTTCTTT; cdr3_aa: CASSTGQLNTEAFF
clone_size: NA; cdr3_length: 13; v_call: TRBV5-4; j_call: TRBJ1-2; d_call: NA; cdr3_nt: TGTGCCAGCAGCTTGGAACTAAACTATGGCTACACCTTC; cdr3_aa: CASSLELNYGYTF
clone_size: NA; cdr3_length: 11; v_call: TRBV20-1; j_call: TRBJ2-7; d_call: NA; cdr3_nt: TGCAGTGCCACCGGCTCCTACGAGCAGTACTTC; cdr3_aa: CSATGSYEQYF
clone_size: NA; cdr3_length: 15; v_call: TRBV6-6; j_call: TRBJ2-1; d_call: NA; cdr3_nt: TGTGCCAGCGGTCCTCGACAGGACACCTACAATGAGCAGTTCTTC; cdr3_aa: CASGPRQDTYNEQFF
clone_size: NA; cdr3_length: 15; v_call: TRBV4-2; j_call: TRBJ1-2; d_call: NA; cdr3_nt: TGTGCCAGCAGCCAAGTTCAGGGGATGAACTATGGCTACACCTTC; cdr3_aa: CASSQVQGMNYGYTF
clone_size: NA; cdr3_length: 16; v_call: TRBV15; j_call: TRBJ2-5; d_call: NA; cdr3_nt: TGTGCCACCAGCAGAGTGGCCGGGGTGTACCAAGAGACCCAGTACTTC; cdr3_aa: CATSRVAGVYQETQYF
clone_size: once; cdr3_length: 15; v_call: TRBV27; j_call: TRBJ1-2; d_call: TRBD1; cdr3_nt: TGTGCCAGCAGCTCGACAGGGGGAGGAATCTATGGCTACACCTTC; cdr3_aa: CASSSTGGGIYGYTF
clone_size: NA; cdr3_length: 13; v_call: TRBV10-3; j_call: TRBJ1-3; d_call: TRBD1; cdr3_nt: TGTGCCATCAGTGTGGACAGGGGGAACACCATATATTTT; cdr3_aa: CAISVDRGNTIYF
clone_size: once; cdr3_length: 13; v_call: TRBV15; j_call: TRBJ1-1; d_call: NA; cdr3_nt: TGTGCCACCAGCAGCCTACACAGGGCTGAAGCTTTCTTT; cdr3_aa: CATSSLHRAEAFF
clone_size: NA; cdr3_length: 14; v_call: TRBV23-1; j_call: TRBJ1-2; d_call: NA; cdr3_nt: TGCGCCAGCAGTCAATCGGGGCCACTCTATGGCTACACCTTC; cdr3_aa: CASSQSGPLYGYTF
clone_size: NA; cdr3_length: 15; v_call: TRBV15; j_call: TRBJ1-4; d_call: NA; cdr3_nt: TGTGCCACCAGCAGAGATGCGGGGGTGGAGGAAAAACTGTTTTTT; cdr3_aa: CATSRDAGVEEKLFF
clone_size: NA; cdr3_length: 15; v_call: TRBV5-6; j_call: TRBJ1-4; d_call: NA; cdr3_nt: TGTGCCAGCAGCCCAGGGATCGCAACTAATGAAAAACTGTTTTTT; cdr3_aa: CASSPGIATNEKLFF
clone_size: NA; cdr3_length: 14; v_call: TRBV27; j_call: TRBJ1-4; d_call: TRBD1; cdr3_nt: TGTGCCAGCAGCCCGGGACAGGGGGTAGGAAAACTGTTTTTT; cdr3_aa: CASSPGQGVGKLFF
clone_size: NA; cdr3_length: 14; v_call: TRBV27; j_call: TRBJ2-3; d_call: TRBD2; cdr3_nt: TGTGCCAGCTTCTCTAGCGGGGGATCAGATACGCAGTATTTT; cdr3_aa: CASFSSGGSDTQYF
clone_size: NA; cdr3_length: 14; v_call: TRBV11-2; j_call: TRBJ2-7; d_call: TRBD2; cdr3_nt: TGTGCCAGCAGGGGACTAGCGGGGGGCCGGGAGCAGTACTTC; cdr3_aa: CASRGLAGGREQYF
clone_size: NA; cdr3_length: 15; v_call: TRBV19; j_call: TRBJ1-1; d_call: NA; cdr3_nt: TGTGCCAGTAGTAAAAGGGGGTTCATGAACACTGAAGCTTTCTTT; cdr3_aa: CASSKRGFMNTEAFF
clone_size: NA; cdr3_length: 12; v_call: TRBV2; j_call: TRBJ1-5; d_call: TRBD1; cdr3_nt: TGTGCCGGGGGAACAGGGGTTCAGCCCCAGCATTTT; cdr3_aa: CAGGTGVQPQHF
clone_size: NA; cdr3_length: 14; v_call: TRBV6-5; j_call: TRBJ2-7; d_call: NA; cdr3_nt: TGTGCCAGCAGATACACCGGTCACCGCTACGAGCAGTACTTC; cdr3_aa: CASRYTGHRYEQYF
clone_size: once; cdr3_length: 13; v_call: TRBV30; j_call: TRBJ1-5; d_call: NA; cdr3_nt: TGTGCCTGGAGTCCCTATAGCAATCAGCCCCAGCATTTT; cdr3_aa: CAWSPYSNQPQHF
clone_size: NA; cdr3_length: 14; v_call: TRBV6-5; j_call: TRBJ1-1; d_call: NA; cdr3_nt: TGTGCCAGCAGTTTAGAGTTTCGGAACACTGAAGCTTTCTTT; cdr3_aa: CASSLEFRNTEAFF
clone_size: once; cdr3_length: 18; v_call: TRBV18; j_call: TRBJ1-6; d_call: TRBD1; cdr3_nt: TGTGCCAGCTCACCAGTAAACCTTCTGGCAGGGGGAAATTCACCCCTCCACTTT; cdr3_aa: CASSPVNLLAGGNSPLHF
clone_size: NA; cdr3_length: 15; v_call: TRBV11-3; j_call: TRBJ1-2; d_call: TRBD1; cdr3_nt: TGTGCCAGCAGCCCACCCGGACAGGGTTATTTTGGCTACACCTTC; cdr3_aa: CASSPPGQGYFGYTF
clone_size: once; cdr3_length: 14; v_call: TRBV5-1; j_call: TRBJ2-7; d_call: TRBD1; cdr3_nt: TGCGCCAGCAGCTCAGGGGGCGAAGCGAGCGAGCAGTACTTC; cdr3_aa: CASSSGGEASEQYF
clone_size: NA; cdr3_length: 13; v_call: TRBV9; j_call: TRBJ1-4; d_call: NA; cdr3_nt: TGTGCCAGCAGTCGATCAGGGGAGGAAAAACTGTTTTTT; cdr3_aa: CASSRSGEEKLFF